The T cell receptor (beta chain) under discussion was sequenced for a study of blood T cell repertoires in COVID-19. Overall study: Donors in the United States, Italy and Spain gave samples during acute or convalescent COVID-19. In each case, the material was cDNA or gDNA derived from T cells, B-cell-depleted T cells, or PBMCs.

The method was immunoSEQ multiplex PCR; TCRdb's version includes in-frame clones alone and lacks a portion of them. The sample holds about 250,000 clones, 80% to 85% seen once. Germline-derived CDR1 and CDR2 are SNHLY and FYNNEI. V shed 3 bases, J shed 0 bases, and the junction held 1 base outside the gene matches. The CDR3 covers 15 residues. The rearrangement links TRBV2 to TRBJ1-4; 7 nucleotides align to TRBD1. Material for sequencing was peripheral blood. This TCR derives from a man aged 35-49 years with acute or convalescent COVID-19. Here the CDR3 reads CASSDQGATNEKLFF. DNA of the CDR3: TGTGCCAGCAGTGACCAGGGGGCAACTAATGAAAAACTGTTTTTT.